These 29 T cell receptor beta chains share one sample of origin, sequenced in a study of shared clonotypes between healthy human individuals. TCRdb's copy holds only in-frame clones and misses some; the assay was immunoSEQ multiplex PCR. The repertoire holds 2 million to 2.5 million clones, with almost 96% as singletons. Sequencing was done on a sample of naive CD4+ T cells sorted from blood. Subset described: CD45RA+ positively selected. These receptors were obtained from a man aged 18 to 29 in good health.

This chain uses TRBV5-1 with TRBJ1-6; D may be TRBD1 (5 bases). The CDR3 has 15 amino acids. Looked up from germline, CDR1 is SGHRS and CDR2 is YFSETQ. Trimming left V 3 bases short and J 8 bases short, with 15 bases between. CDR3 sequence reads: CASSWFVGVDSPLHF. CDR3 bases: TGCGCCAGCAGCTGGTTCGTAGGGGTCGATTCACCCCTCCACTTT.

V gene TRBV18 combines with J gene TRBJ2-7; unclear D gene. The CDR3 runs to 13 residues. Germline V CDR1 and CDR2: KGHSH, LQKENI. Trimming removed 4 bases at V and 6 bases at J, with 13 bases between. CDR3 DNA: TGTGCCAGCTCACAGTTGGGTTTAGCCGAGCAGTACTTC. Its protein is CASSQLGLAEQYF.

The CDR3 DNA reads as TGTGCCAGCAGTCCCCCCACAGGGGAGTTGGGTAATGAAAAACTGTTTTTT. This gives the protein CASSPPTGELGNEKLFF. V is TRBV27 and J is TRBJ1-4; 7 bases line up with TRBD1. J was trimmed by 4 bases and V by 5 bases; bases with no gene match: 13. Germline values: CDR1 MNHEY, CDR2 SMNVEV (reference sequence). The CDR3 is 17 residues long.

This clone was detected a few times. This chain connects TRBV2 to TRBJ1-6; 11 nucleotides match TRBD1. The germline V gene encodes CDR1 SNHLY and CDR2 FYNNEI. This CDR3 comprises 14 residues. With 9 bases clipped from V and 14 bases from J, the junction kept 12 bases outside the gene matches. The CDR3 spells CASRDRGIILALHF. The CDR3, as DNA: TGTGCCAGTAGGGACAGGGGGATAATTCTGGCCCTCCACTTT.

This rearrangement joins TRBV11-2 to TRBJ1-1, with 7 nucleotides matching TRBD1. The CDR3 runs 14 residues. With 3 bases clipped from V and 1 base from J, the junction kept 2 bases outside the gene matches. The germline V gene encodes CDR1 SGHAT and CDR2 FQNNGV. CDR3 in amino acids: CASSLDRQNTEAFF. CDR3 sequence (DNA): TGTGCCAGCAGCTTGGACAGGCAGAACACTGAAGCTTTCTTT.

This chain uses TRBV6-5 with TRBJ1-1; D uncertain. Trimming took off 4 bases at V and 5 bases at J, with 14 bases between the two ends. Looked up from germline, CDR1 is MNHEY and CDR2 is SVGAGI. This CDR3 comprises 14 residues. The CDR3 here is CASSFGFSGTEAFF. CDR3 in DNA: TGTGCCAGCAGTTTTGGGTTTTCGGGGACTGAAGCTTTCTTT.

This chain links TRBV28 with TRBJ2-7, with D tentatively TRBD1 or TRBD2 (6 bases each). Germline V gives CDR1 MDHEN, CDR2 SYDVKM. The V end lost 2 bases, the J end lost 2 bases, and 19 bases lay between the germline ends. This CDR3 is 17 amino acids long. In DNA, the CDR3 is TGTGCCAGCAGTTTAAGATTGGGCGGGACAACCGCCTACGAGCAGTACTTC. Amino acid sequence: CASSLRLGGTTAYEQYF.

The rearrangement links TRBV7-3 to TRBJ1-6, with D unresolved. V lost 5 bases and J lost 10, with 12 bases in between. Germline loops: CDR1 SGHTA, CDR2 FQGTGA. The CDR3 is 13 residues long. The CDR3 spells CASSVSGQSPLHF. Here the CDR3 DNA reads TGTGCCAGCAGCGTATCGGGCCAATCACCCCTCCACTTT. The whole variable domain, filled in from reference TRBV7-3 and TRBJ1-6, reads GAGVSQTPSNKVTEKGKYVELRCDPISGHTALYWYRQSLGQGPEFLIYFQGTGAADDSGLPNDRFFAVRPEGSVSTLKIQRTERGDSAVYLCASSVSGQSPLHFGNGTRLTVT.

This chain joins TRBV5-1 and TRBJ2-7; unclear D gene. The germline V gene has CDR1 SGHRS and CDR2 YFSETQ. The length of the CDR3 is 11 residues. V lost 1 base to trimming and J lost 6 bases, with 5 bases between them. CDR3 coding DNA: TGCGCCAGCAGCTTGCACAGCGAGCAGTACTTC. Its protein is CASSLHSEQYF. Drawing the rest from reference TRBV5-1 and TRBJ2-7, the complete variable domain is KAGVTQTPRYLIKTRGQQVTLSCSPISGHRSVSWYQQTPGQGLQFLFEYFSETQRNKGNFPGRFSGRQFSNSRSEMNVSTLELGDSALYLCASSLHSEQYFGPGTRLTVT.

This clone was seen once. Other DNA sequences in this sample translate to the same CDR3. This rearrangement joins TRBV28 to TRBJ2-4, with D possibly matching TRBD1 (5 bases). The CDR3 is 14 amino acids. Germline V gene sequence: CDR1 MDHEN, CDR2 SYDVKM. The V end lost 2 bases, the J end lost 0 bases, and 5 bases lay between the germline ends. The CDR3 loop is CASSLQGAKNIQYF. The CDR3 DNA follows: TGTGCCAGCAGTTTACAGGGAGCCAAAAACATTCAGTACTTC.

To note about this clone: Other DNA sequences in the sample encode the same CDR3. For the CDR3, the DNA is TGTGCCAGCAGCCCCGGGACTAGCGGGACAGGCTACGAGCAGTACTTC. It specifies CASSPGTSGTGYEQYF. The J gene is TRBJ2-7, the V gene TRBV2; 13 nucleotides match TRBD2. The ends lost 6 bases at V and 3 bases at J; junction bases unmatched: 8. Per the germline V gene, CDR1 is SNHLY and CDR2 is FYNNEI. The CDR3 contains 16 residues.

This clone showed up just once. The chain links TRBV7-2 to TRBJ2-1; D ambiguous. This CDR3 has 13 residues. Per germline, CDR1 SGHTA and CDR2 FQGNSA. V was cut by 4 bases and J by 7 bases, with 11 bases left in between. In DNA, the CDR3 is TGTGCCAGCAGCTCCTCACCGGTTAATGAGCAGTTCTTC. It codes for CASSSSPVNEQFF.

CDR3 nucleotide sequence: TGTGCCAGCAGCTTAGTAGGTGCGGATTCCAAGACGGATTATGGCTACACCTTC. This gives the protein CASSLVGADSKTDYGYTF. The chain combines TRBV7-9 with TRBJ1-2; D is unclear. The CDR3 runs 18 residues. Trimming shortened V by 1 base and J by 5 bases, and 23 bases separated the two germline ends. Germline CDR1 and CDR2: SEHNR and FQNEAQ (reference sequence).

On this clone: This specimen includes other DNA sequences encoding the same CDR3. The chain couples TRBV10-3 to TRBJ2-5, with unresolved D. The CDR3 covers 12 residues. The germline gives CDR1 ENHRY, CDR2 SYGVKD. V was clipped by 5 bases and J by 0 bases, with 4 bases between them. CDR3 in amino acids: CAISRNQETQYF. The CDR3 DNA sequence: TGTGCCATCAGTCGCAACCAAGAGACCCAGTACTTC.

This sequence joins TRBV6-6 and TRBJ1-2; D remains ambiguous. The CDR3 is made up of 15 amino acids. Trimming removed 3 bases at V and 4 bases at J, with 15 bases between. Germline lookup yields CDR1 MNHNY and CDR2 SVGAGI (reference sequence). CDR3 in amino acids: CASSYEKLVGYGYTF. The CDR3 bases are TGTGCCAGCAGTTATGAAAAACTAGTGGGCTATGGCTACACCTTC.

The V and J genes are TRBV14 and TRBJ2-3; maybe TRBD1 (6 bases). Trimming took off 4 bases at V and 0 bases at J, with 11 bases between the two ends. CDR3 length equals 15 residues. CDR1 is SGHDN and CDR2 is FVKESK in the germline V gene. The CDR3 is CASSRQQGSTDTQYF. As DNA, the CDR3 is TGTGCCAGCAGCCGCCAACAGGGAAGCACAGATACGCAGTATTTT. The whole variable domain, remainder taken from reference TRBV14 and TRBJ2-3, is EAGVTQFPSHSVIEKGQTVTLRCDPISGHDNLYWYRRVMGKEIKFLLHFVKESKQDESGMPNNRFLAERTGGTYSTLKVQPAELEDSGVYFCASSRQQGSTDTQYFGPGTRLTVL.

This chain joins TRBV6-5 and TRBJ2-5, with D hard to call. This CDR3 is 13 amino acids long. Trimming took 6 bases from V and 5 from J, leaving 13 bases between them. Germline CDR1 MNHEY, CDR2 SVGAGI. CDR3: CASRGPEMETQYF. For the CDR3, the DNA is TGTGCCAGCAGAGGACCAGAAATGGAGACCCAGTACTTC.

The rearrangement links TRBV10-2 to TRBJ1-1, with TRBD1 matching 8 bases. The CDR3 sequence is 14 residues long. With V trimmed by 2 bases and J by 5 bases, 4 bases remained unmatched. The germline gives CDR1 WSHSY, CDR2 SAAADI. CDR3: CASSEDRGRTEAFF. The CDR3, as DNA: TGCGCCAGCAGTGAGGACAGGGGAAGGACTGAAGCTTTCTTT.

The chain employs TRBV13 and TRBJ1-3; no firm D call. Trimming left V 5 bases short and J 3 bases short, with 11 bases between. This CDR3 is 14 amino acids long. Looked up from germline, CDR1 is PRHDT and CDR2 is FYEKMQ (reference sequence). The DNA for the CDR3 is TGTGCCAGCAGCCCCACTCTAGTTGGAAACACCATATATTTT. Translating it yields CASSPTLVGNTIYF.

The chain links TRBV7-2 to TRBJ1-6, with D hard to call. Trimming took off 4 bases at V and 6 bases at J, with 7 bases between the two ends. The V gene's germline CDR1 is SGHTA and CDR2 FQGNSA. The CDR3 is 13 amino acids. This CDR3 is CASSSGSNSPLHF. The CDR3 DNA is TGTGCCAGCAGCTCCGGTTCTAATTCACCCCTCCACTTT.

V usage is TRBV4-1 and J usage is TRBJ2-5, with 10 bases fitting TRBD2. Trimming removed 1 base from V and 2 bases from J; junction bases left unmatched: 4. Germline assignment: CDR1 MGHRA and CDR2 YSYEKL. The CDR3 loop spans 16 amino acids. CDR3 residues: CASSQGPLAGQETQYF. The CDR3 DNA follows: TGCGCCAGCAGCCAAGGTCCACTAGCGGGGCAAGAGACCCAGTACTTC.

As DNA, the CDR3 is TGCGCCAGCAGCTTGGTCGGGACAGGAACGACAGATACGCAGTATTTT. Its protein product is CASSLVGTGTTDTQYF. This chain links TRBV5-1 with TRBJ2-3, with 8 bases identical to TRBD1. In germline, CDR1 is SGHRS, CDR2 YFSETQ. V lost 0 bases to trimming and J lost 3 bases; unmatched junction nucleotides: 6. The CDR3 has 16 residues.

CDR3 sequence (DNA): TGTGCCAGCAGCAACGGGACAGCCAATTCAAACTTAACATCCTACGAGCAGTACTTC. Amino acids: CASSNGTANSNLTSYEQYF. V and J are TRBV21-1 and TRBJ2-7; whether TRBD1, the table's D call, matches the DNA was not checked. TRBV21-1 is tagged as a pseudogene. This CDR3 has 19 amino acids.

The chain carries TRBV28 and TRBJ1-2; possible D gene TRBD1, 5 bases. The CDR3 is made up of 14 amino acids. V dropped 1 base and J dropped 6 bases, with 12 bases sitting between them. CDR1 MDHEN and CDR2 SYDVKM come from the germline V gene. The DNA for the CDR3 is TGTGCCAGCAGTTTATCAGGGAAAGGGAATGGCTACACCTTC. The encoded protein is CASSLSGKGNGYTF.

The gene calls are TRBV4-3 and TRBJ1-3; weak D call: TRBD1 (6 bases). This CDR3 region has 17 residues. The V end lost 2 bases, the J end lost 0 bases, and 14 bases lay between the germline ends. Germline assignment: CDR1 LGHNA and CDR2 YSLEER. The CDR3 loop reads CASSQSIQGNSGNTIYF. CDR3 sequence (DNA): TGCGCCAGCAGCCAATCGATACAGGGAAACTCTGGAAACACCATATATTTT.

CDR3 DNA sequence: TGTGCCAGCAGAAGTTCGGGGATCTACGAGCAGTACTTC. Its protein product is CASRSSGIYEQYF. The gene calls are TRBV2 and TRBJ2-7, with D maybe TRBD2 (5 bases). CDR1 and CDR2 from the germline V gene are SNHLY and FYNNEI. The CDR3 spans 13 residues. Trimming shortened V by 6 bases and J by 3 bases, and 12 bases separated the two germline ends.

V and J are TRBV7-9 and TRBJ2-2; D is uncertain. Trimming took 5 bases from V and 6 from J, leaving 13 bases between them. The CDR3 loop spans 14 amino acids. The V gene's germline CDR1 is SEHNR and CDR2 FQNEAQ (reference sequence). The CDR3 reads CASSRSTASGELFF. In DNA, the CDR3 is TGTGCCAGCAGCCGTTCAACGGCATCCGGGGAGCTGTTTTTT.

The rearrangement links TRBV5-1 to TRBJ1-1; 8 bases agree with TRBD1. The germline gives CDR1 SGHRS, CDR2 YFSETQ. The trim removed 3 bases at V and 4 bases at J, leaving 11 bases unmatched. The CDR3 contains 16 residues. CDR3 nucleotide sequence: TGCGCCAGCAGCTCGACAGGGGCAGGAGTTGGCACTGAAGCTTTCTTT. It yields the protein CASSSTGAGVGTEAFF.

This chain joins TRBV10-2 and TRBJ2-1; D may be TRBD1 (7 bases). From germline, CDR1 is WSHSY and CDR2 SAAADI. The CDR3 totals 15 residues. Trimming removed 4 bases at V and 3 bases at J, with 13 bases between. The CDR3 DNA follows: TGCGCCAGCAGTGGGCAGGGGGGCGGCTACAATGAGCAGTTCTTC. It codes for CASSGQGGGYNEQFF.